The text below deals with one TCR beta chain. The data derive from a study of cytomegalovirus exposure and HLA in healthy donors. Across the whole study: There were under 130 million unique TCR beta sequences, drawn from about 179 million T cells, in an earlier analysis.

The PCR contained 60 Vbeta and 13 Jbeta primers. Repertoires were generated with immunoSEQ multiplex PCR, while TCRdb's copy carries only in-frame clones and drops some. The repertoire holds some 150,000 clones, with 80% to 90% as singletons. Trimming removed 5 bases from V and 3 bases from J; junction bases left unmatched: 5. Germline V gene lookup returns CDR1 SQVTM and CDR2 ANQGSEA. The CDR3 has 13 amino acids. The receptor was derived from a man aged 50 or older in good health and CMV-seropositive. The gene calls are TRBV29-1 and TRBJ2-7; 9 bases map to TRBD1. Sequencing input: PBMCs. The CDR3 bases are TGCAGCGTTACCGGGACAGGGAGCTACGAGCAGTACTTC. Amino acids: CSVTGTGSYEQYF.